Listed below are T cell receptor beta chains from one sample, sequenced in a study of beta chain features in type 1 diabetes. TCRdb's copy holds only in-frame clones and misses some; the assay was immunoSEQ multiplex PCR. The table has 620,000 or so clones, about 14% seen once. The sequencing sample was made of naive CD4+ T cells from blood. The receptors derive from a man younger than 35 in good health. CDR3s include the opening cysteine and the closing phenylalanine or tryptophan. D genes are given only for firm matches. Not all rows give a size; the values are once, few, many and, for expanded clones, a class.

d_gene: -
abundance: few
v_gene: TRBV20-1
j_gene: TRBJ2-2
CDR3nt: TGCAGTGCTACCCGGACCGGGGAGCTGTTTTTT
CDR3aa: CSATRTGELFF

d_gene: TRBD1
abundance: -
v_gene: TRBV18
j_gene: TRBJ1-5
CDR3nt: TGTGCCAGCTCACAAGGACAGGGAAACGATCAGCCCCAGCATTTT
CDR3aa: CASSQGQGNDQPQHF

d_gene: -
abundance: few
v_gene: TRBV25-1
j_gene: TRBJ2-7
CDR3nt: TGTGCCAGCAGTGTGGGAAGCCTTGGGTCCTACGAGCAGTACTTC
CDR3aa: CASSVGSLGSYEQYF

d_gene: TRBD2
abundance: few
v_gene: TRBV5-4
j_gene: TRBJ2-2
CDR3nt: TGTGCCAGCACCCCAGCGGGGTATAACACCGGGGAGCTGTTTTTT
CDR3aa: CASTPAGYNTGELFF

d_gene: TRBD1
abundance: -
v_gene: TRBV19
j_gene: TRBJ2-7
CDR3nt: TGTGCCAGTAGTCGCAGACAGGGATCGGTCTACGAGCAGTACTTC
CDR3aa: CASSRRQGSVYEQYF

d_gene: -
abundance: few
v_gene: TRBV6-5
j_gene: TRBJ2-6
CDR3nt: TGTGCCAGCAGTTTAGATCGGGGGGCCAACGTCCTGACTTTC
CDR3aa: CASSLDRGANVLTF

d_gene: -
abundance: few
v_gene: TRBV23-1
j_gene: TRBJ1-2
CDR3nt: TGCGCCAGCAGTCAATTAGGCAGGATCAGCACCGCTTCTGACTACACCTTC
CDR3aa: CASSQLGRISTASDYTF

d_gene: TRBD2
abundance: few
v_gene: TRBV5-1
j_gene: TRBJ2-5
CDR3nt: TGCGCCAGCAGCTTGAGGCTAGCGGGGGGACAAGAGACCCAGTACTTC
CDR3aa: CASSLRLAGGQETQYF

d_gene: -
abundance: few
v_gene: TRBV14
j_gene: TRBJ1-3
CDR3nt: TGTGCCAGCAGCCAAGTTGGGTGGGCAGGTGCTGGAAACACCATATATTTT
CDR3aa: CASSQVGWAGAGNTIYF

d_gene: -
abundance: few
v_gene: TRBV27
j_gene: TRBJ2-7
CDR3nt: TGTGCCAGCAGTAGGCTTTTTCTCTCCGAGCAGTACTTC
CDR3aa: CASSRLFLSEQYF

d_gene: TRBD1
abundance: -
v_gene: TRBV19
j_gene: TRBJ2-7
CDR3nt: TGTGCCAGTTCCTTTACCGGGACAGGGGTCTACGAGCAGTACTTC
CDR3aa: CASSFTGTGVYEQYF

d_gene: -
abundance: few
v_gene: TRBV29-1
j_gene: TRBJ2-7
CDR3nt: TGCAGCGTTGGGCAGTCGACGTTAGGCGAGCAGTACTTC
CDR3aa: CSVGQSTLGEQYF

d_gene: -
abundance: -
v_gene: TRBV25-1
j_gene: TRBJ1-1
CDR3nt: TGTGCCAGCAGTGCAGGCGGGGTCGCTTTCTTT
CDR3aa: CASSAGGVAFF

d_gene: -
abundance: -
v_gene: TRBV6-6
j_gene: TRBJ2-7
CDR3nt: TGTGCCAGCAGCCCGCGTGACGAGCAGTACTTC
CDR3aa: CASSPRDEQYF

d_gene: TRBD1
abundance: few
v_gene: TRBV7-2
j_gene: TRBJ2-7
CDR3nt: TGTGCCAGCAGCTTAGTGGGACAGGGAGCCCACGAGCAGTACTTC
CDR3aa: CASSLVGQGAHEQYF

d_gene: -
abundance: -
v_gene: TRBV5-1
j_gene: TRBJ1-1
CDR3nt: TGCGCCAGCAGCTTGGTTACCGGCACTGAAGCTTTCTTT
CDR3aa: CASSLVTGTEAFF

d_gene: -
abundance: -
v_gene: TRBV11-1
j_gene: TRBJ1-5
CDR3nt: TGTGCCAGCAGCTTACAGGGTGGCAATCAGCCCCAGCATTTT
CDR3aa: CASSLQGGNQPQHF

d_gene: -
abundance: once
v_gene: TRBV27
j_gene: TRBJ1-2
CDR3nt: TGTGCCAGCAGTTTAAGGGGACCGACTAACTATGGCTACACCTTC
CDR3aa: CASSLRGPTNYGYTF

d_gene: TRBD1
abundance: -
v_gene: TRBV7-9
j_gene: TRBJ2-7
CDR3nt: TGTGCCAGCAGCTTAGAACCGGACAGGCTCTACTCCTACGAGCAGTACTTC
CDR3aa: CASSLEPDRLYSYEQYF

d_gene: -
abundance: few
v_gene: TRBV7-2
j_gene: TRBJ2-7
CDR3nt: TGTGCCAGCAGCTTAGAACAGGGATACGAGCAGTACTTC
CDR3aa: CASSLEQGYEQYF

d_gene: -
abundance: -
v_gene: TRBV9
j_gene: TRBJ2-2
CDR3nt: TGTGCCAGCAGCGTAGGTTACGGTTCCGGGGAGCTGTTTTTT
CDR3aa: CASSVGYGSGELFF

d_gene: TRBD1
abundance: -
v_gene: TRBV10-3
j_gene: TRBJ1-1
CDR3nt: TGTGCCATCAGTGGACAGGGCCGGAACACTGAAGCTTTCTTT
CDR3aa: CAISGQGRNTEAFF

d_gene: TRBD2
abundance: -
v_gene: TRBV9
j_gene: TRBJ2-1
CDR3nt: TGTGCCAGCAGCGTAGGGCCCGGGAGGGGGTACAATGAGCAGTTCTTC
CDR3aa: CASSVGPGRGYNEQFF

d_gene: -
abundance: -
v_gene: TRBV18
j_gene: TRBJ1-2
CDR3nt: TGTGCCAGCTCACCAGTACAAGAGGGGAGCTATGGCTACACCTTC
CDR3aa: CASSPVQEGSYGYTF

d_gene: TRBD1
abundance: few
v_gene: TRBV7-8
j_gene: TRBJ2-7
CDR3nt: TGTGCCAGCAGCTTACCACAGGGGTTATACTCCTACGAGCAGTACTTC
CDR3aa: CASSLPQGLYSYEQYF

d_gene: -
abundance: -
v_gene: TRBV15
j_gene: TRBJ2-1
CDR3nt: TGTGCCACCAGCACCACCCTTGGGGCTAGCCCCTACAATGAGCAGTTCTTC
CDR3aa: CATSTTLGASPYNEQFF

d_gene: TRBD1
abundance: -
v_gene: TRBV28
j_gene: TRBJ1-2
CDR3nt: TGTGCCAGCAGTTCCCCCGGGACAGTATATGGCTACACCTTC
CDR3aa: CASSSPGTVYGYTF

d_gene: TRBD2
abundance: few
v_gene: TRBV4-2
j_gene: TRBJ2-1
CDR3nt: TGTGCCAGCAGCCAAACCTTAGCGGGAACCGCCTCCTACAATGAGCAGTTCTTC
CDR3aa: CASSQTLAGTASYNEQFF

d_gene: -
abundance: few
v_gene: TRBV6-5
j_gene: TRBJ1-2
CDR3nt: TGTGCCAGCAGTTCCACCCCGACGGGGGTCTATGGCTACACCTTC
CDR3aa: CASSSTPTGVYGYTF

d_gene: -
abundance: -
v_gene: TRBV28
j_gene: TRBJ1-2
CDR3nt: TGTGCCAGCAGTTTACCGGGGTGGGGAAACTATGGCTACACCTTC
CDR3aa: CASSLPGWGNYGYTF

d_gene: -
abundance: few
v_gene: TRBV7-3
j_gene: TRBJ2-6
CDR3nt: TGTGCCAGCAGCTTAACTCCTAGACCTGGGGCCAACGTCCTGACTTTC
CDR3aa: CASSLTPRPGANVLTF

d_gene: -
abundance: -
v_gene: TRBV4-2
j_gene: TRBJ1-1
CDR3nt: TGTGCCAGCAGCCAAGACGGAATGAACACTGAAGCTTTCTTT
CDR3aa: CASSQDGMNTEAFF

d_gene: -
abundance: -
v_gene: TRBV13
j_gene: TRBJ1-2
CDR3nt: TGTGCCAGCAGCTTAGGTCGAGGCAGAGACTATGGCTACACCTTC
CDR3aa: CASSLGRGRDYGYTF

d_gene: TRBD1
abundance: -
v_gene: TRBV30
j_gene: TRBJ2-1
CDR3nt: TGTGCCTGGAGATCCGACCCGGACAGGCCCGAGCAGTTCTTC
CDR3aa: CAWRSDPDRPEQFF

d_gene: TRBD2
abundance: few
v_gene: TRBV30
j_gene: TRBJ2-1
CDR3nt: TGTGCCTGGAGTAGTAGGGGAGGGAGGAATGAGCAGTTCTTC
CDR3aa: CAWSSRGGRNEQFF

d_gene: -
abundance: many
v_gene: TRBV2
j_gene: TRBJ2-1
CDR3nt: TGTGCCAGCGTTCGGGGATATGAGCAGTTCTTC
CDR3aa: CASVRGYEQFF

d_gene: -
abundance: -
v_gene: TRBV15
j_gene: TRBJ2-5
CDR3nt: TGTGCCACCAGCAGAGTCAGGGCGGGCGAAGAGACCCAGTACTTC
CDR3aa: CATSRVRAGEETQYF

d_gene: -
abundance: -
v_gene: TRBV28
j_gene: TRBJ1-2
CDR3nt: TGTGCCAGCGGGGACTCAAGGGGCTACACCTTC
CDR3aa: CASGDSRGYTF

d_gene: TRBD1
abundance: few
v_gene: TRBV5-4
j_gene: TRBJ2-7
CDR3nt: TGTGCCAGCAGCCTCGGGCAGGGGGCGAGTGAGCAGTACTTC
CDR3aa: CASSLGQGASEQYF

d_gene: -
abundance: few
v_gene: TRBV7-2
j_gene: TRBJ2-3
CDR3nt: TGTGCCAGCAGCCGGACACTACCATCTAGCACAGATACGCAGTATTTT
CDR3aa: CASSRTLPSSTDTQYF

d_gene: TRBD1
abundance: -
v_gene: TRBV28
j_gene: TRBJ1-2
CDR3nt: TGTGCCAGTAATAGCCCGGGACAGGGCCCCATAATCTATGGCTACACCTTC
CDR3aa: CASNSPGQGPIIYGYTF

d_gene: -
abundance: -
v_gene: TRBV4-1
j_gene: TRBJ2-5
CDR3nt: TGCGCCAGCAGCCAAGGACGGTTCCAAGAGACCCAGTACTTC
CDR3aa: CASSQGRFQETQYF